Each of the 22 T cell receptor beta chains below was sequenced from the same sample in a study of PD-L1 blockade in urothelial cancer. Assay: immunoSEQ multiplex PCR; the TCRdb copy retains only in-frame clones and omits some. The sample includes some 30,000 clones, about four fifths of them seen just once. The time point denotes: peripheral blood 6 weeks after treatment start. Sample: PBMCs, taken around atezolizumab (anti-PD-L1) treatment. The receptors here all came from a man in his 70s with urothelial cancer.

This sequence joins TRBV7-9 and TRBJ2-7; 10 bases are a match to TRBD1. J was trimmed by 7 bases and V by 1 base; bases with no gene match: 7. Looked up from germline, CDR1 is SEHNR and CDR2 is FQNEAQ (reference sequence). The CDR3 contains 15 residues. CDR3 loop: CASSLDGTGAAEQYF. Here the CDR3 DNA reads TGTGCCAGCAGCTTAGATGGGACAGGGGCGGCTGAGCAGTACTTC. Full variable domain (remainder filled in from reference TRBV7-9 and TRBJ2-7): DTGVSQNPRHKITKRGQNVTFRCDPISEHNRLYWYRQTLGQGPEFLTYFQNEAQLEKSRLLSDRFSAERPKGSFSTLEIQRTEQGDSAMYLCASSLDGTGAAEQYFGPGTRLTVT.

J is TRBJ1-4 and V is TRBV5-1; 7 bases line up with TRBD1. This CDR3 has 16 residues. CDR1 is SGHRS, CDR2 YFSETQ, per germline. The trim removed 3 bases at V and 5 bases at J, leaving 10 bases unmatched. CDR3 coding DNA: TGCGCCAGCAGCTATCGGGACAGCGGATTGAATGAAAAACTGTTTTTT. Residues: CASSYRDSGLNEKLFF.

This CDR3 is CASSLRGAGDTQYF. CDR3 nucleotide sequence: TGTGCCAGTAGTCTCCGGGGGGCGGGAGATACGCAGTATTTT. The chain carries TRBV19 and TRBJ2-3, with a tentative D call TRBD2 (7 bases). CDR1 is LNHDA and CDR2 is SQIVND in the germline V gene (reference sequence). Trimming removed 5 bases at V and 5 bases at J, with 14 bases between. The CDR3 is 14 amino acids. Together with reference TRBV19 and TRBJ2-3, the CDR3 gives the full variable domain: DGGITQSPKYLFRKEGQNVTLSCEQNLNHDAMYWYRQDPGQGLRLIYYSQIVNDFQKGDIAEGYSVSREKKESFPLTVTSAQKNPTAFYLCASSLRGAGDTQYFGPGTRLTVL.

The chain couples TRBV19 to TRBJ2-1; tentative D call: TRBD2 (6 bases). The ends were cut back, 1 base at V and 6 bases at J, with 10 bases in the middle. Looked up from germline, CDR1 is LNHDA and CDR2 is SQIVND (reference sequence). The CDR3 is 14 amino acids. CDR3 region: CASSIGETSNEQFF. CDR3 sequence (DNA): TGTGCCAGTAGTATAGGGGAGACTAGCAATGAGCAGTTCTTC.

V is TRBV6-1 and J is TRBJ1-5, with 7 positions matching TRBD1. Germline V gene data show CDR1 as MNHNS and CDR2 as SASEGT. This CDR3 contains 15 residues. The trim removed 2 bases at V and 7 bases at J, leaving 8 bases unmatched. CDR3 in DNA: TGTGCCAGCAGTGAAAGACAGGGAAAGGGGCAGCCCCAGCATTTT. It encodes CASSERQGKGQPQHF.

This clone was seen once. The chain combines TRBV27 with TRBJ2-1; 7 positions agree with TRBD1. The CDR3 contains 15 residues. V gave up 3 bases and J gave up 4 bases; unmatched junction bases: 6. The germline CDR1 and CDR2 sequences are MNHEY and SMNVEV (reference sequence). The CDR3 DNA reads TGTGCCAGCAGTTTTAGGGGGCCCTTTTACAATGAGCAGTTCTTC. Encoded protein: CASSFRGPFYNEQFF.

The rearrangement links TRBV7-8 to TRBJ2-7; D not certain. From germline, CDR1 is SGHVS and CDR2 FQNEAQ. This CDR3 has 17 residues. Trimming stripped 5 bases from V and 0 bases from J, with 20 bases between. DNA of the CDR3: TGTGCCAGCAGCGTACAGCTTGGGCCTCTGAGCTCCTACGAGCAGTACTTC. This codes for CASSVQLGPLSSYEQYF. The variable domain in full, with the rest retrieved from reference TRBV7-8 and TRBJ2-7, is GAGVSQSPRYKVAKRGQDVALRCDPISGHVSLFWYQQALGQGPEFLTYFQNEAQLDKSGLPSDRFFAERPEGSVSTLKIQRTQQEDSAVYLCASSVQLGPLSSYEQYFGPGTRLTVT.

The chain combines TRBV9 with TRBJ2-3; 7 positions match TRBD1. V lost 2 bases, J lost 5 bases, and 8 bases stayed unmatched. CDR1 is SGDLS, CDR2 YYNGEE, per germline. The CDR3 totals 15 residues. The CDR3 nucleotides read TGTGCCAGCAGCGTGGACCCGACAGGGATAGATACGCAGTATTTT. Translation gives CASSVDPTGIDTQYF.

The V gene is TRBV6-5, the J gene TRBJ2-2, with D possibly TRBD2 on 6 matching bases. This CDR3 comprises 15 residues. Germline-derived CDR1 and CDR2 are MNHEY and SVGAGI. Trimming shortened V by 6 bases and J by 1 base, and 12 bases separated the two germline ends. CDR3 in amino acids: CASSRQAGNTGELFF. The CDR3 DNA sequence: TGTGCCAGCAGCCGCCAAGCGGGGAACACCGGGGAGCTGTTTTTT.

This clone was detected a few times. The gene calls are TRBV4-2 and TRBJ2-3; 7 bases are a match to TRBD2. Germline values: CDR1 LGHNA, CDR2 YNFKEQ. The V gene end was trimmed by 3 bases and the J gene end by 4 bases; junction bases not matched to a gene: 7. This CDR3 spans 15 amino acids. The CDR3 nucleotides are TGTGCCAGCAGCCAGATTAGCGGGCAGGCAGATACGCAGTATTTT. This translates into CASSQISGQADTQYF.

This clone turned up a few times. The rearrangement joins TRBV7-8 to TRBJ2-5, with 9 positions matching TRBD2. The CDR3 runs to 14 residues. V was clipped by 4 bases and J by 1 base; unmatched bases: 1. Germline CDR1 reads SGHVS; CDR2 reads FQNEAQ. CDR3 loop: CASSSTSGQETQYF. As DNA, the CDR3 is TGTGCCAGCAGCTCGACTAGCGGCCAAGAGACCCAGTACTTC.

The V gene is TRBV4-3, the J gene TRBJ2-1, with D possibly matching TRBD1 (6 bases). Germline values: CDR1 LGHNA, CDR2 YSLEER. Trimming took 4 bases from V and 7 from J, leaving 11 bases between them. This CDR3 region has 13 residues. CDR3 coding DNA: TGCGCCAGCAGCCTAATCCAGGGGAATGAGCAGTTCTTC. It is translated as CASSLIQGNEQFF.

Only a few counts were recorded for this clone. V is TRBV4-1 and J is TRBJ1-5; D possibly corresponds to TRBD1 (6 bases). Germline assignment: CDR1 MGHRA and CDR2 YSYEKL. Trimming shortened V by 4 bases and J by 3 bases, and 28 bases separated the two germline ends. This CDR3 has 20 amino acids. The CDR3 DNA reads TGCGCCAGCAGCCTCTACGGGGGAAGGGGGGGGCCGATATACAATCAGCCCCAGCATTTT. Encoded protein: CASSLYGGRGGPIYNQPQHF.

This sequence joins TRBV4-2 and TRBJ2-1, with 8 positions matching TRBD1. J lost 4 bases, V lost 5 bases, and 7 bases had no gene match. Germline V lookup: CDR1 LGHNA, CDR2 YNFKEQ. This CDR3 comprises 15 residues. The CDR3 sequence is CASSSGTGDYNEQFF. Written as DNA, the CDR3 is TGTGCCAGCAGCTCCGGGACAGGTGATTACAATGAGCAGTTCTTC.

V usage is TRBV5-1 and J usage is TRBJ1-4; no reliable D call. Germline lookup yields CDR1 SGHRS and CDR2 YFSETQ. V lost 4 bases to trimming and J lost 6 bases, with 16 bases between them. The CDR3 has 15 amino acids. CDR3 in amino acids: CASSTARGRDEKLFF. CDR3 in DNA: TGCGCCAGCAGCACAGCTCGTGGTCGCGATGAAAAACTGTTTTTT.

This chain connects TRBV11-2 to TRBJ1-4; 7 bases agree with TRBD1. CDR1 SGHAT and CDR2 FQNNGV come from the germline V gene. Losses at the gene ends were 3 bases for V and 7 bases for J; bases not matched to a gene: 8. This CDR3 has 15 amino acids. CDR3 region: CASSFQQGPGEKLFF. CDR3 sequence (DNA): TGTGCCAGCAGCTTCCAACAGGGGCCGGGTGAAAAACTGTTTTTT.

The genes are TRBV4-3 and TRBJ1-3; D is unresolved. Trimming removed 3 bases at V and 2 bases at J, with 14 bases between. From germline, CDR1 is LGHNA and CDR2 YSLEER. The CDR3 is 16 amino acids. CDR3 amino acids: CASSHNRGRTGNTIYF. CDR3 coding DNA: TGCGCCAGCAGCCACAATCGCGGCAGAACTGGAAACACCATATATTTT.

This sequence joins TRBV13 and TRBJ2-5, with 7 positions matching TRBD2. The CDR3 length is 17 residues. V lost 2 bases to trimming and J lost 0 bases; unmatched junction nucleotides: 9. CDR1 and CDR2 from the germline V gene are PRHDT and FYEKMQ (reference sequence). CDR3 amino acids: CASSLYREGFYQETQYF. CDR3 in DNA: TGTGCCAGCAGCTTATATAGGGAGGGTTTTTACCAAGAGACCCAGTACTTC. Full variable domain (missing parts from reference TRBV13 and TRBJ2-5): AAGVIQSPRHLIKEKRETATLKCYPIPRHDTVYWYQQGPGQDPQFLISFYEKMQSDKGSIPDRFSAQQFSDYHSELNMSSLELGDSALYFCASSLYREGFYQETQYFGPGTRLLVL.

CDR3 in DNA: TGCGCCAGCAGCTTGGAGACGGGGGGGAGTGAAAAACTGTTTTTT. It yields the protein CASSLETGGSEKLFF. The chain links TRBV5-1 to TRBJ1-4; D is possibly TRBD1 (5 bases). The germline V gene has CDR1 SGHRS and CDR2 YFSETQ. Trimming removed 0 bases from V and 7 bases from J, with 13 bases in between. There are 15 residues in the CDR3.

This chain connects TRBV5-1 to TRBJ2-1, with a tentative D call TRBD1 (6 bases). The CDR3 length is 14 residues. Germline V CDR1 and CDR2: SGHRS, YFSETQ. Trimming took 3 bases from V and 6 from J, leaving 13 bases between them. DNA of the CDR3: TGCGCCAGCAGCTGGGGGCTCCCCGGCAATGAGCAGTTCTTC. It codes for CASSWGLPGNEQFF.

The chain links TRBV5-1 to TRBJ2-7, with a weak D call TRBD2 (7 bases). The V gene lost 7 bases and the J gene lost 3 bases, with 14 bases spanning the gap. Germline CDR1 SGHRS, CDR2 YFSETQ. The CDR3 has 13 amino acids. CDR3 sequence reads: CASARGADYEQYF. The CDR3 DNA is TGCGCCAGCGCACGGGGGGCAGACTACGAGCAGTACTTC.

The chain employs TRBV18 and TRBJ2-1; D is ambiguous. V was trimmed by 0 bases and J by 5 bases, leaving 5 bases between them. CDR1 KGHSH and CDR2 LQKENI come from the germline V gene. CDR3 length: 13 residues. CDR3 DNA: TGTGCCAGCTCACCACCGACTCACAATGAGCAGTTCTTC. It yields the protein CASSPPTHNEQFF.